The rows below give T cell receptor beta chains drawn from one sample of a study of blood T cell repertoires in COVID-19. The protocol was immunoSEQ multiplex PCR, while the TCRdb copy is restricted to in-frame clones and leaves out a portion. There are fewer than 300,000 clones in the sample; roughly four fifths occur only once, and approximately 15% lies in the top ten. Source material: peripheral blood. These receptors originate from a person between 70 and 80 years old with COVID-19, enrolled during active disease. The CDR3 runs from the conserved cysteine through the conserved F or W. Fields, in order: J gene, clone size, D gene, V gene, CDR3 DNA, CDR3 protein. The D gene is left open where the match is weak. Clone size, where shown, is once, few, many, or a class for clones that have expanded.

>TRBJ2-3|NA|NA|TRBV18
TGTGCCAGCTCACCATCTGGAGGGGCAGATACGCAGTATTTT
CASSPSGGADTQYF
>TRBJ2-2|NA|NA|TRBV11-2
TGTGCCAGCCGGCGGGTAACGAACACCGGGGAGCTGTTTTTT
CASRRVTNTGELFF
>TRBJ1-4|NA|NA|TRBV28
TGTGCCACTAAAGACAGGTTTCGAGAAAAACTGTTTTTT
CATKDRFREKLFF
>TRBJ1-1|NA|NA|TRBV11-2
TGTGCCAGCACCCTCCTCGGGCGGGGCGGTATTATAGGTGAAGCTTTCTTT
CASTLLGRGGIIGEAFF
>TRBJ1-4|few|NA|TRBV21-1
TGTGCCAGCAGCAACCGGGAGGGGGGGAGGTCGGTTGGTGAAAAACTGTTTTTT
CASSNREGGRSVGEKLFF
>TRBJ2-2|NA|TRBD1|TRBV2
TGTGTCGGTGGACAGGGGAACACCGGGGAGCTGTTTTTT
CVGGQGNTGELFF
>TRBJ1-6|NA|TRBD1|TRBV9
TGTGCCAGCAGCGTAGCCCCGGACAGGGGTTCACCCCTCCACTTT
CASSVAPDRGSPLHF
>TRBJ1-1|once|TRBD1|TRBV12-3/TRBV12-4
TGTGCCAGCAGTCTGACAGGGGACACTGAAGCTTTCTTT
CASSLTGDTEAFF
>TRBJ1-6|NA|TRBD1|TRBV11-2
TGTGCCAGCAGCGGGACAGGTAGCCGTAATTCACCCCTCCACTTT
CASSGTGSRNSPLHF
>TRBJ2-7|few|TRBD2|TRBV6-2/TRBV6-3
TGTGCCAGCAGTTACGTGGGGGAGGGCCTGTCCGAGCAGTACTTC
CASSYVGEGLSEQYF
>TRBJ1-2|NA|NA|TRBV5-1
TGCGCCAGCAGCTCTGGCCAGCCGTCGGGTGGCTACACCTTC
CASSSGQPSGGYTF